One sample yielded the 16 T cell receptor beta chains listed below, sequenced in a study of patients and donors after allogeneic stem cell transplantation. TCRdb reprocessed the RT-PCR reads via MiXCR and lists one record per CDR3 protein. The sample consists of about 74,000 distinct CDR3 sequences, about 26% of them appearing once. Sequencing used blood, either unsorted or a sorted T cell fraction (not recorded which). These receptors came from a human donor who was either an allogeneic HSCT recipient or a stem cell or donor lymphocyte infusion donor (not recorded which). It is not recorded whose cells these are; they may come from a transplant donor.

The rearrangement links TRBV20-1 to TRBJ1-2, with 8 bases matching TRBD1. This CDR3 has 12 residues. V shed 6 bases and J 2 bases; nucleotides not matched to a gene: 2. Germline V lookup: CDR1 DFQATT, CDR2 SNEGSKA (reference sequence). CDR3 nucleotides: TGCAGTGCGCACAGGGGGAACTATGGCTACACCTTC. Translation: CSAHRGNYGYTF.

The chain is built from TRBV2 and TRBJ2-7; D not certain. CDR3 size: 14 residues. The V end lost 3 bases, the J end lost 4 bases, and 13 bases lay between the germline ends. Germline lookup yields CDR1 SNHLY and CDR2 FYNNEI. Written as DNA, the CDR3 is TGTGCCAGCAGTGAGGGCCCCCTTCTATACGAGCAGTACTTC. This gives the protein CASSEGPLLYEQYF. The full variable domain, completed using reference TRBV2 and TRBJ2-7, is EPEVTQTPSHQVTQMGQEVILRCVPISNHLYFYWYRQILGQKVEFLVSFYNNEISEKSEIFDDQFSVERPDGSNFTLKIRSTKLEDSAMYFCASSEGPLLYEQYFGPGTRLTVT.

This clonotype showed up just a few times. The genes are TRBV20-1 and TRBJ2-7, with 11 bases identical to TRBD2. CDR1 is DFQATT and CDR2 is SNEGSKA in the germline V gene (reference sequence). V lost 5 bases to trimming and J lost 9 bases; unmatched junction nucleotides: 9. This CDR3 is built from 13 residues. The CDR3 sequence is CSAPRTGTSGQYF. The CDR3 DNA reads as TGCAGTGCTCCCCGGACCGGGACTAGCGGGCAGTACTTC.

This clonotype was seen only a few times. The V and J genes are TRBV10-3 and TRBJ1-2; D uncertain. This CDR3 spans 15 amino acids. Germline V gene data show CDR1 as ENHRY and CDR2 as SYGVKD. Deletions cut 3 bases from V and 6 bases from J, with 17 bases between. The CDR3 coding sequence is TGTGCCATCAGTGAATTTCAGGAGCAAAGAAATGGCTACACCTTC. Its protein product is CAISEFQEQRNGYTF.

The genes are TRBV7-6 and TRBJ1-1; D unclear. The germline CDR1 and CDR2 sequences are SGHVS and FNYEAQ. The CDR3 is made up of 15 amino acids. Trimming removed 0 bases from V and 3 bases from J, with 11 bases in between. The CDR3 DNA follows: TGTGCCAGCAGCTTAGCTCTGCTAAGAGACACTGAAGCTTTCTTT. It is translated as CASSLALLRDTEAFF.

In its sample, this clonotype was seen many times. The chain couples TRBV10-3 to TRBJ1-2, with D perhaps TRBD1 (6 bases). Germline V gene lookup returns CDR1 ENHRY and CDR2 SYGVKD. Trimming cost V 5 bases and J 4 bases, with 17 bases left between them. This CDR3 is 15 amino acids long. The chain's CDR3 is CAISNRAGSAYGYTF. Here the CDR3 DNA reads TGTGCCATCAGTAACAGGGCTGGGTCGGCCTATGGCTACACCTTC.

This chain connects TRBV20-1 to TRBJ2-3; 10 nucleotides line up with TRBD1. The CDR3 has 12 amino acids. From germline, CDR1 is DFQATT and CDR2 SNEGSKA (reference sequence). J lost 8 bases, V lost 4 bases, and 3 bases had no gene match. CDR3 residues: CSAKRDRGTQYF. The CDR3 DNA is TGCAGTGCTAAACGGGACAGGGGTACGCAGTATTTT.

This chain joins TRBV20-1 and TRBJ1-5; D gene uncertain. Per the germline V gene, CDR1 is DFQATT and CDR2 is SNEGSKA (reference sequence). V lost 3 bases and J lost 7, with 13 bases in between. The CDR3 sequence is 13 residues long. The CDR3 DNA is TGCAGTGCTAGGGTTAATTTTGGGCAGCCCCAGCATTTT. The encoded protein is CSARVNFGQPQHF.

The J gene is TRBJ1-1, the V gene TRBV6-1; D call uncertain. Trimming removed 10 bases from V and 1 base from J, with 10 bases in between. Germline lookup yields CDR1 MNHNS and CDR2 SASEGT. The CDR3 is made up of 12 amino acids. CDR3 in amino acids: CATQYWNTEAFF. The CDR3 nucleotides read TGTGCCACGCAATATTGGAACACTGAAGCTTTCTTT.

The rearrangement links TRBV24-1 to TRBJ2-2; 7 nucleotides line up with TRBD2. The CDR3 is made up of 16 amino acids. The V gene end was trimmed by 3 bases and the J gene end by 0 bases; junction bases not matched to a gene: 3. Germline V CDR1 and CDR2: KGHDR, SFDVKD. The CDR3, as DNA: TGTGCCACCAGTGATCCTCGGGGGGCGAACACCGGGGAGCTGTTTTTT. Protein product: CATSDPRGANTGELFF.

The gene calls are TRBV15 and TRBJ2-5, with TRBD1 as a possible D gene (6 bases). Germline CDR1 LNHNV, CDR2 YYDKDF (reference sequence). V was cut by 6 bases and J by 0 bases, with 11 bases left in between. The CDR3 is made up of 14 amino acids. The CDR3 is CATRGQWYQETQYF. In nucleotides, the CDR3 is TGTGCCACCAGAGGACAGTGGTACCAAGAGACCCAGTACTTC.

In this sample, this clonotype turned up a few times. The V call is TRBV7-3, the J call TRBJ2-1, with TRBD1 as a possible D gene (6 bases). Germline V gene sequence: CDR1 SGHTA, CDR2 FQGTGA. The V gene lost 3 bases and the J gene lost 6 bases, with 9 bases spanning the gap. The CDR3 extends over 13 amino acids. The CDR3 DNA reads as TGTGCCAGCAGCTTCGGACAGTCCAATGAGCAGTTCTTC. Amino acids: CASSFGQSNEQFF.

The CDR3 sequence: CASSYSGGTTGELFF. The CDR3 DNA is TGCGCCAGCAGCTATAGCGGGGGGACGACCGGGGAGCTGTTTTTT. The chain links TRBV5-1 to TRBJ2-2, with 10 bases aligning to TRBD2. Germline V gives CDR1 SGHRS, CDR2 YFSETQ. This CDR3 is 15 amino acids long. V was pared by 3 bases and J by 5 bases, with 4 bases of the junction left unmatched.

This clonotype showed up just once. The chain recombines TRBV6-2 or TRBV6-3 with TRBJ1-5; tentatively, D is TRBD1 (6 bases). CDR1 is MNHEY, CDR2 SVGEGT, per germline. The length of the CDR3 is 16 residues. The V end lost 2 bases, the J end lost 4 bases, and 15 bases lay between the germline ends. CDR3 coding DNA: TGTGCCAGCAGTTACGACGGGGGGCAGGGAAATCAGCCCCAGCATTTT. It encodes CASSYDGGQGNQPQHF.

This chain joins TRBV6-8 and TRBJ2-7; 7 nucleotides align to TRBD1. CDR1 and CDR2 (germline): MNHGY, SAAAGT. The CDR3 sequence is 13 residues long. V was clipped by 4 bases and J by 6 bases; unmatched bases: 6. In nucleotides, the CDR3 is TGTGCCAGCAGTTGGAACAGGGACAGCGAGCAGTACTTC. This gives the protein CASSWNRDSEQYF.

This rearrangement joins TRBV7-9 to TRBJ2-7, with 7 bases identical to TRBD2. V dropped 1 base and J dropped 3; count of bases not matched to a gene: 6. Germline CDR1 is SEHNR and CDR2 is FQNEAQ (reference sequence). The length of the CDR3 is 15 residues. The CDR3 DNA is TGTGCCAGCAGCTTAGTTCCAGCGGGGTTCTACGAGCAGTACTTC. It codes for CASSLVPAGFYEQYF.